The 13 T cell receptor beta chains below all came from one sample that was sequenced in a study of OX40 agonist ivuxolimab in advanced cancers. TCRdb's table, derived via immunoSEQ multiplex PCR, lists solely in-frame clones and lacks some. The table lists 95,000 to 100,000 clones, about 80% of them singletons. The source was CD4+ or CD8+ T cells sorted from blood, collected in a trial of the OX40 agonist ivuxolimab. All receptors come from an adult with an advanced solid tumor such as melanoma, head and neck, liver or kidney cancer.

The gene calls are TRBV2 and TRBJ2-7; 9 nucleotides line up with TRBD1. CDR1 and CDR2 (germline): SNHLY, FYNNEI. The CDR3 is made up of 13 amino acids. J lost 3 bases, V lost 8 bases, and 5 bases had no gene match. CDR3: CASYRDRVYEQYF. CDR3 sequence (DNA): TGTGCCAGCTACCGGGACAGGGTCTACGAGCAGTACTTC. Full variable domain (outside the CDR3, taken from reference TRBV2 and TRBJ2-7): EPEVTQTPSHQVTQMGQEVILRCVPISNHLYFYWYRQILGQKVEFLVSFYNNEISEKSEIFDDQFSVERPDGSNFTLKIRSTKLEDSAMYFCASYRDRVYEQYFGPGTRLTVT.

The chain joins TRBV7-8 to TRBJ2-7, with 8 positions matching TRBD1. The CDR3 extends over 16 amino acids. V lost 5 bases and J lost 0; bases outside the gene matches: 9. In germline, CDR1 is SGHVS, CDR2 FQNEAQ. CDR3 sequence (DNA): TGTGCCAGCAGCGGAGCTCGGCAGGGGGCCTCCTACGAGCAGTACTTC. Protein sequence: CASSGARQGASYEQYF.

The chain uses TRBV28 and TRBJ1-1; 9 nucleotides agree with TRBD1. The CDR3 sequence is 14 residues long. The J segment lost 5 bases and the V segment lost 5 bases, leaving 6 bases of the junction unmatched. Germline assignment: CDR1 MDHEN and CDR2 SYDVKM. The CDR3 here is CASSLQGAVTEAFF. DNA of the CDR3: TGTGCCAGCAGTCTACAGGGGGCTGTGACTGAAGCTTTCTTT.

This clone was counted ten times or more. The CDR3 sequence: CASSLGQYTEAFF. CDR3 DNA sequence: TGTGCCAGCAGCTTAGGACAATACACTGAAGCTTTCTTT. V gene TRBV7-9 combines with J gene TRBJ1-1; D not certain. The CDR3 covers 13 residues. Germline V gives CDR1 SEHNR, CDR2 FQNEAQ (reference sequence). The germline V and J ends were trimmed by 1 base and 3 bases, with 6 bases remaining between them.

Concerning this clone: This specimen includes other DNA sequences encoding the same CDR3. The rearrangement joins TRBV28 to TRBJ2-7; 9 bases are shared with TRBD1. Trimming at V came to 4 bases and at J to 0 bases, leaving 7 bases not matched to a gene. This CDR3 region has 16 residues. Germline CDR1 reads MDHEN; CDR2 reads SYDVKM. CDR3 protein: CASSSPRDRASYEQYF. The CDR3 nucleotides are TGTGCCAGCAGTTCTCCCCGGGACAGGGCCTCCTACGAGCAGTACTTC.

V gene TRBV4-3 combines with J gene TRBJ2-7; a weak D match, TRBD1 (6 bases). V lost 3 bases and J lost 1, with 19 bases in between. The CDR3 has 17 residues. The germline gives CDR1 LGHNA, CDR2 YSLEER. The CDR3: CASSHRITGYDSYEQYF. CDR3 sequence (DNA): TGCGCCAGCAGCCATCGCATCACAGGGTATGATTCCTACGAGCAGTACTTC.

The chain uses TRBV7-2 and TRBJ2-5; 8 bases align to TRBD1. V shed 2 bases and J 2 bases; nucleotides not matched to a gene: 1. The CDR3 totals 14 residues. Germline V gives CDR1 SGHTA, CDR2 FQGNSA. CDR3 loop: CASSLQGAQETQYF. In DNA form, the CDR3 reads TGTGCCAGCAGCTTACAGGGGGCTCAAGAGACCCAGTACTTC.

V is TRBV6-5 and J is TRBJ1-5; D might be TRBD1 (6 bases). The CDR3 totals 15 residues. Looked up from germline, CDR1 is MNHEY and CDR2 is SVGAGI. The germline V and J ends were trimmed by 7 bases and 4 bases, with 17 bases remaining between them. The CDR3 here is CASTPSGQQNQPQHF. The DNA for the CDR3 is TGTGCCAGCACCCCCTCCGGACAGCAGAATCAGCCCCAGCATTTT.

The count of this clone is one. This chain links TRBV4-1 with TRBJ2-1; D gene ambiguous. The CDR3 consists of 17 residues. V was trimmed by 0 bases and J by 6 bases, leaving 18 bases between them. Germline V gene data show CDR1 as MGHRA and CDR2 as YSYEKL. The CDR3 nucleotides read TGCGCCAGCAGCCAAGATCGTCTTGTCCGGATTTCCAATGAGCAGTTCTTC. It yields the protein CASSQDRLVRISNEQFF.

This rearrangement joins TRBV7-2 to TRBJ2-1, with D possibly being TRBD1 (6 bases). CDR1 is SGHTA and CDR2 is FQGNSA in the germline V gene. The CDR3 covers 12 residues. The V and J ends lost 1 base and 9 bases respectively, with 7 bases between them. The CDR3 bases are TGTGCCAGCAGCTTAGGACAGGTTGAGCAGTTCTTC. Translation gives CASSLGQVEQFF.

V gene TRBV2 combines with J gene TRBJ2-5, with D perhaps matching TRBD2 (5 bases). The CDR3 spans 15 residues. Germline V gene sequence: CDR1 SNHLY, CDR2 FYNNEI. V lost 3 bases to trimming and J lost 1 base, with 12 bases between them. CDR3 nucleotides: TGTGCCAGCAGTGAGTGGTTAGGACTCCAAGAGACCCAGTACTTC. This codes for CASSEWLGLQETQYF.

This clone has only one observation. The CDR3 spells CAWSVPSATDTQYF. Here the CDR3 DNA reads TGTGCCTGGAGTGTGCCTAGCGCCACAGATACGCAGTATTTT. The genes are TRBV30 and TRBJ2-3; D may be TRBD2 (6 bases). CDR3 length equals 14 residues. Deletions cut 0 bases from V and 2 bases from J, with 9 bases between. Germline V CDR1 and CDR2: GTSNPN, SVGIG (reference sequence). The whole variable domain, filled in from reference TRBV30 and TRBJ2-3, reads SQTIHQWPATLVQPVGSPLSLECTVEGTSNPNLYWYRQAAGRGLQLLFYSVGIGQISSEVPQNLSASRPQDRQFILSSKKLLLSDSGFYLCAWSVPSATDTQYFGPGTRLTVL.

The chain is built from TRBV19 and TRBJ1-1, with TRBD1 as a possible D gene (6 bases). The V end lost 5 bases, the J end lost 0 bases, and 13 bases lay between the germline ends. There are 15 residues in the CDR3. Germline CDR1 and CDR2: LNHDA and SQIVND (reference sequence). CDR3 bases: TGTGCCAGTAGTCCCCAGGGACAAATGAACACTGAAGCTTTCTTT. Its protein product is CASSPQGQMNTEAFF. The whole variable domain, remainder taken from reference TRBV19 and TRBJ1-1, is DGGITQSPKYLFRKEGQNVTLSCEQNLNHDAMYWYRQDPGQGLRLIYYSQIVNDFQKGDIAEGYSVSREKKESFPLTVTSAQKNPTAFYLCASSPQGQMNTEAFFGQGTRLTVV.